What follows are 26 T cell receptor beta chains derived from one specimen sequenced in a study of OX40 agonist ivuxolimab in advanced cancers. Method: immunoSEQ multiplex PCR; TCRdb's copy keeps in-frame clones and lacks some. The sample has 6,500 to 8,000 clones, about four fifths seen once. The source was CD4+ or CD8+ T cells sorted from blood, collected in a trial of the OX40 agonist ivuxolimab. These receptors were obtained from an adult with an advanced solid tumor such as melanoma, head and neck, liver or kidney cancer.

The chain recombines TRBV27 with TRBJ2-1, with D maybe TRBD1 (6 bases). In germline, CDR1 is MNHEY, CDR2 SMNVEV (reference sequence). Trimming took off 5 bases at V and 8 bases at J, with 7 bases between the two ends. The CDR3 sequence is 11 residues long. The CDR3 is CASSGGDEQFF. The CDR3 coding sequence is TGTGCCAGCAGTGGGGGCGATGAGCAGTTCTTC.

The chain couples TRBV2 to TRBJ1-3, with 7 bases fitting TRBD1. With 10 bases clipped from V and 0 bases from J, the junction kept 12 bases outside the gene matches. Per germline, CDR1 SNHLY and CDR2 FYNNEI. The CDR3 spans 16 residues. The CDR3 is CATRGQAPGSGNTIYF. CDR3 DNA sequence: TGTGCCACAAGAGGACAGGCCCCGGGCTCTGGAAACACCATATATTTT.

The chain has TRBV5-1 and TRBJ1-2; D is perhaps TRBD1 (5 bases). Germline V gene sequence: CDR1 SGHRS, CDR2 YFSETQ. The V end was cut by 0 bases, the J end by 3 bases, with 12 bases between. The CDR3 runs 15 residues. CDR3 nucleotide sequence: TGCGCCAGCAGCTTGGACCTAGACAGATACTATGGCTACACCTTC. Protein product: CASSLDLDRYYGYTF. Drawing the rest from reference TRBV5-1 and TRBJ1-2, the complete variable domain is KAGVTQTPRYLIKTRGQQVTLSCSPISGHRSVSWYQQTPGQGLQFLFEYFSETQRNKGNFPGRFSGRQFSNSRSEMNVSTLELGDSALYLCASSLDLDRYYGYTFGSGTRLTVV.

The rearrangement links TRBV4-1 to TRBJ2-7; D not resolved. The CDR3 loop spans 15 amino acids. Trimming cost V 6 bases and J 2 bases, with 17 bases left between them. Looked up from germline, CDR1 is MGHRA and CDR2 is YSYEKL. The CDR3 loop reads CASSSGPGPTYEQYF. DNA for the CDR3: TGCGCCAGCAGTTCGGGCCCCGGTCCAACCTACGAGCAGTACTTC.

This chain links TRBV9 with TRBJ2-3; 8 positions agree with TRBD2. V lost 0 bases, J lost 1 base, and 7 bases stayed unmatched. Germline loops: CDR1 SGDLS, CDR2 YYNGEE. The CDR3 spans 17 residues. Here the CDR3 reads CASSVDAAGGRTDTQYF. CDR3 bases: TGTGCCAGCAGCGTAGACGCGGCGGGGGGTCGCACAGATACGCAGTATTTT.

This clone has only one observation. This chain links TRBV9 with TRBJ2-7; D is ambiguous. CDR3 length equals 15 residues. The germline V gene has CDR1 SGDLS and CDR2 YYNGEE. V lost 0 bases and J 0 bases, leaving 10 bases between the germline ends. The CDR3, as DNA: TGTGCCAGCAGCGTAGGGTGGGGAAGCTCCTACGAGCAGTACTTC. Residues: CASSVGWGSSYEQYF.

The chain combines TRBV5-4 with TRBJ2-1; D remains unclear. CDR1 and CDR2 (germline): SGHNT, YYREEE (reference sequence). This CDR3 is 13 amino acids long. V was pared by 4 bases and J by 5 bases, with 10 bases between. This CDR3 reads CASSQYYHNEQFF. In DNA form, the CDR3 reads TGTGCCAGCAGCCAGTACTACCACAATGAGCAGTTCTTC.

The rearrangement links TRBV28 to TRBJ2-5; 7 bases align to TRBD2. Germline loops: CDR1 MDHEN, CDR2 SYDVKM. The CDR3 loop spans 21 amino acids. J was trimmed by 0 bases and V by 4 bases; bases with no gene match: 23. The CDR3 sequence is CASSSQADWHAGVGYQETQYF. The CDR3 DNA reads TGTGCCAGCAGTTCCCAGGCGGACTGGCATGCGGGGGTCGGGTACCAAGAGACCCAGTACTTC.

This rearrangement joins TRBV7-8 to TRBJ2-1; TRBD2 matches at 10 bases. V shed 1 base, J shed 10 bases, and the junction held 7 bases outside the gene matches. The CDR3 consists of 15 residues. Looked up from germline, CDR1 is SGHVS and CDR2 is FQNEAQ. CDR3 protein: CASSLGIAGGREQFF. The DNA for the CDR3 is TGTGCCAGCAGCTTAGGGATAGCGGGGGGCCGGGAGCAGTTCTTC.

This clone came up a few times. The V gene is TRBV6-5, the J gene TRBJ2-5; 7 positions match TRBD2. Germline values: CDR1 MNHEY, CDR2 SVGAGI. This CDR3 is 14 amino acids long. Trimming at V came to 2 bases and at J to 2 bases, leaving 2 bases not matched to a gene. CDR3 amino acids: CASSYGGGQETQYF. Written as DNA, the CDR3 is TGTGCCAGCAGTTACGGGGGGGGACAAGAGACCCAGTACTTC.

This chain uses TRBV4-1 with TRBJ1-5; 7 nucleotides match TRBD1. Germline V CDR1 and CDR2: MGHRA, YSYEKL. V trimming: 1 base; J trimming: 3 bases; junction bases outside the gene matches: 6. This CDR3 contains 16 residues. This CDR3 reads CASSQATGVANQPQHF. CDR3 nucleotide sequence: TGCGCCAGCAGCCAAGCAACAGGGGTGGCCAATCAGCCCCAGCATTTT.

The rearrangement joins TRBV27 to TRBJ2-3; D gene uncertain. This CDR3 comprises 15 residues. V shed 4 bases and J shed 4 bases, with 15 bases lying between them. Looked up from germline, CDR1 is MNHEY and CDR2 is SMNVEV (reference sequence). The CDR3 here is CASSSNSPSADTQYF. CDR3 nucleotide sequence: TGTGCCAGCAGTTCCAACAGCCCCTCGGCAGATACGCAGTATTTT.

V is TRBV28 and J is TRBJ2-1; 14 nucleotides align to TRBD2. This CDR3 has 15 residues. Trimming at V came to 4 bases and at J to 8 bases, leaving 4 bases not matched to a gene. Germline values: CDR1 MDHEN, CDR2 SYDVKM. CDR3: CASSSTSGRVDEQFF. The CDR3 DNA is TGTGCCAGCAGTTCGACTAGCGGGAGGGTGGATGAGCAGTTCTTC.

CDR3 in amino acids: CASSELAGRGQETQYF. For the CDR3, the DNA is TGTGCCAGCAGTGAACTAGCGGGACGGGGGCAAGAGACCCAGTACTTC. The chain has TRBV6-1 and TRBJ2-5; 9 bases are a match to TRBD2. Germline V lookup: CDR1 MNHNS, CDR2 SASEGT. The CDR3 length is 16 residues. V lost 2 bases, J lost 2 bases, and 6 bases stayed unmatched.

This sequence joins TRBV9 and TRBJ2-1; D remains unclear. V lost 0 bases and J 5 bases, leaving 12 bases between the germline ends. The germline gives CDR1 SGDLS, CDR2 YYNGEE. This CDR3 is built from 15 residues. CDR3 sequence reads: CASSVEAAMNNEQFF. CDR3 in DNA: TGTGCCAGCAGCGTAGAGGCAGCTATGAACAATGAGCAGTTCTTC.

The chain has TRBV28 and TRBJ2-7; D gene uncertain. The CDR3 runs 14 residues. Trimming removed 3 bases from V and 2 bases from J, with 11 bases in between. Looked up from germline, CDR1 is MDHEN and CDR2 is SYDVKM. CDR3 nucleotide sequence: TGTGCCAGCAGTTTGAAAGGATACACCTACGAGCAGTACTTC. Translating gives CASSLKGYTYEQYF.

The rearrangement uses TRBV28 and TRBJ1-2, with 7 bases matching TRBD1. CDR3 length: 13 residues. CDR1 is MDHEN and CDR2 is SYDVKM in the germline V gene. Trimming removed 3 bases from V and 7 bases from J; junction bases left unmatched: 5. CDR3 nucleotide sequence: TGTGCCAGCAGTTTCGACAGGGAATCTGGCTACACCTTC. This encodes CASSFDRESGYTF.

This clone has a handful of counts. The genes are TRBV2 and TRBJ2-1; the D is unclear. The V gene's germline CDR1 is SNHLY and CDR2 FYNNEI. The CDR3 runs 14 residues. V lost 3 bases, J lost 8 bases, and 14 bases lay in between. For the CDR3, the DNA is TGTGCCAGCAGTGATAGCCGCAGCGAAGATGAGCAGTTCTTC. Its protein product is CASSDSRSEDEQFF.

This clone turned up a few times. The chain uses TRBV28 and TRBJ1-6, with D possibly matching TRBD1 (5 bases). Germline V gene lookup returns CDR1 MDHEN and CDR2 SYDVKM. Trimming stripped 6 bases from V and 4 bases from J, with 10 bases between. This CDR3 has 14 amino acids. The CDR3 DNA sequence: TGTGCCAGCAGGACAGACCTTTATAATTCACCCCTCCACTTT. Encoded protein: CASRTDLYNSPLHF.

This rearrangement joins TRBV19 to TRBJ2-7; D gene ambiguous. CDR1 and CDR2 (germline): LNHDA, SQIVND (reference sequence). This CDR3 has 14 residues. V was pared by 3 bases and J by 3 bases, with 12 bases between. The CDR3 loop is CASSMVGTSYEQYF. As DNA, the CDR3 is TGTGCCAGTAGTATGGTGGGAACAAGCTACGAGCAGTACTTC.

The genes are TRBV27 and TRBJ2-1; D could derive from TRBD1 or TRBD2 (5 bases each). CDR3 length: 14 amino acids. Trimming left V 6 bases short and J 5 bases short, with 14 bases between. Germline V gene lookup returns CDR1 MNHEY and CDR2 SMNVEV (reference sequence). The CDR3 DNA reads as TGTGCCAGCAGACTAGGGCCAGGGCACAATGAGCAGTTCTTC. Its translation: CASRLGPGHNEQFF.

The rearrangement joins TRBV5-1 to TRBJ1-2; the match to TRBD1 covers 8 bases. Germline CDR1 is SGHRS and CDR2 is YFSETQ. This CDR3 is built from 14 residues. With 4 bases clipped from V and 4 bases from J, the junction kept 6 bases outside the gene matches. CDR3 nucleotide sequence: TGCGCCAGCAGCGAAAGACAGGGGAGCTATGGCTACACCTTC. This encodes CASSERQGSYGYTF.

The chain uses TRBV10-3 and TRBJ2-3; 7 bases are a match to TRBD1. Germline V gene data show CDR1 as ENHRY and CDR2 as SYGVKD. CDR3 length equals 14 residues. After removal of 4 bases from V and 3 bases from J, the junction contained 4 bases not matched to a gene. For the CDR3, the DNA is TGTGCCATCAGTGGAGACAGGGAGACAGATACGCAGTATTTT. This encodes CAISGDRETDTQYF.

This rearrangement joins TRBV5-4 to TRBJ1-3; a possible D gene is TRBD1 (5 bases). The germline V gene has CDR1 SGHNT and CDR2 YYREEE (reference sequence). V lost 4 bases, J lost 4 bases, and 18 bases lay in between. The CDR3 loop spans 16 amino acids. The CDR3 loop reads CASSQEVEGYGNTIYF. DNA of the CDR3: TGTGCCAGCAGCCAAGAAGTAGAGGGGTACGGAAACACCATATATTTT.

The rearrangement joins TRBV7-8 to TRBJ2-3; D is unresolved. The CDR3 is 15 residues long. The V end lost 1 base, the J end lost 3 bases, and 11 bases lay between the germline ends. The germline V gene encodes CDR1 SGHVS and CDR2 FQNEAQ. CDR3 sequence: CASSLDDVGTDTQYF. The CDR3 DNA follows: TGTGCCAGCAGCTTAGATGATGTCGGAACAGATACGCAGTATTTT.

The CDR3, as DNA: TGTGCCAGCAGCGTAGACGGGGCGGCTAATGAAAAACTGTTTTTT. Its protein is CASSVDGAANEKLFF. The V call is TRBV9, the J call TRBJ1-4, with D perhaps TRBD1 (5 bases). The ends were cut back, 0 bases at V and 3 bases at J, with 9 bases in the middle. CDR3 length equals 15 residues. Germline CDR1 reads SGDLS; CDR2 reads YYNGEE.